The T cell receptor beta chain described here comes from a study of blood T cells in healthy people across ages (dated by TCRdb to 2014 to 2015). Turning to the overall study: In model experiments, template switching captured about one uniquely barcoded TCR beta cDNA molecule for every two T cells. Four age groups were formed from the donors: young (average 16 years), middle-aged (around 39), aged (under 70) and long-lived (about 75). Two additional independent replicas of 1 million unique cDNA reads from the same blood draw were analyzed for two donors (one aged 18 to 30 and one aged 80 or older). The study measured age-related changes in TCR beta repertoire diversity using deep sequencing normalized with unique cDNA molecular identifiers. The investigation overall reported the following: As age increased, observed TCR beta diversity per million T cells dropped in a roughly linear way, and a significant reduction was already evident by age 40. Because the CMV infection status of the donors was unknown, age-related changes in expanded clonotypes may potentially have been confounded. Compared with the aged group, the long-lived group had more naive CD4+ T cells, fewer expanded clones and increased TCR diversity, suggesting age selection. There was a strong correlation between observed TCR beta diversity and the percentage of naive T cells measured by flow cytometry. Estimates of total diversity from one million sequenced T cells were regarded as lower bounds and underestimates. Conclusive comparison of naive and antigen-experienced compartments was prevented by the profiling of bulk unsorted PBMCs.

Donors were under 40 systemically healthy Caucasian individuals from Russia aged roughly 6 to 100 years. Ten milliliters of peripheral blood were drawn from each donor into EDTA-treated Vacutainer tubes. Ficoll-Paque density-gradient centrifugation was used to isolate PBMCs, with at least 7 million per sample. Total RNA was extracted from PBMCs with Trizol reagent, with at least 6 micrograms obtained per sample. Naive CD45RAhigh/CD27high T cell percentages were measured by flow cytometry on a PBMC aliquot from every donor. The table lists this clonotype with a few counts. No antigen is known for it. Per-nucleotide qualities are absent, and no much larger clonotype sits a single base away. Clipping removes 5 bases from V and 2 bases from J, with 6 as the unmatched junction base count. Sequences LGHNT (CDR1) and FRNRAP (CDR2) are obtained from the germline V gene. Its CDR3 holds 15 amino acids, cysteine through phenylalanine. Just CDR3 DNA is preserved here, 45 bases in frame from base 1.

Library method: 5' RACE. The reads were generated on an Illumina HiSeq 2500. A second PCR of roughly 7 to 12 cycles was run with a J-beta primer mix and a sample-barcoded 5' primer. Each TCR beta cDNA molecule received a unique molecular identifier from a template-switch 5' adaptor carrying 12 random nucleotides. Each sample yielded at least 2.5 million CDR3-containing paired-end reads. First-strand cDNA synthesis was performed from all RNA using the Mint cDNA synthesis kit, with priming by a TRBC-specific oligonucleotide. All cDNA was treated with uracil-DNA glycosylase and then went through a first 18-cycle PCR with the universal primers M1SS and BC2_uni_R. In the original analysis: For normalization, 1 million high-quality reads, each with a distinct molecular identifier, were randomly selected from each sample. Reads with shared molecular identifiers were discarded instead of being binned into consensus sequences. MiTCR, set to a Q25 quality threshold and the strictest error-elimination algorithm, was used for CDR3 identification, clonotype clustering and error correction. A nonparametric unseen species model using Euler transformation provided a lower-bound estimate of total TCR beta diversity. TCRdb reprocessing: public reads trimmed at Q25 with fastp, clones called with MiXCR, in-frame beta chains kept. Rows are combined by CDR3 protein, so each entry shows the most common genes and DNA. The authors' filters were not applied to this entry. This sample holds about 780,000 distinct CDR3 sequences; 20% to 30% were observed only once. Jointly, the top ten make up 3% of the sample.

These data were also filed under a second study, of T cells of mothers and their children. Looking at the second paper: Donors were nine systemically healthy Caucasian individuals: three mothers and their six children. cDNA synthesis consumed the entire amount of extracted RNA, loaded at 1.5 ug RNA in each 15 ul reaction. In the second PCR, the M1S primer introduced both the sample barcodes and 2-4 random nucleotides. Each mother yielded over 9.5 million TCR beta CDR3 reads and each child 2.5 million to 3 million reads. Thymic selection shapes the output of TCR recombination in a similar way in related and unrelated pairs, and inherited differences have a minor effect. Normalized repertoire overlap in related mother-child pairs was always slightly higher than in unrelated mother-child pairs, but the difference was never significant. No persistent microchimeric T cell clones were detected, at a sensitivity of around 97 clones per million clonotypes. The study used deep NGS to compare TCR beta repertoires of mothers and children, seeking features distinguishing related mother-child pairs from unrelated individuals. On average, the children were around 11 +/- 4 years old, while the mothers were approximately 41 +/- 4 years old. After adapter ligation was performed with NEBNext reagents, the libraries were sequenced on an Illumina HiSeq 2000 with 100+100 nt paired-end reads. To avoid cross-contamination, the mother libraries and the child libraries were prepared a month apart and sequenced in separate runs. For each donor, between about 450,000 and 2,300,000 distinct TCR beta clonotypes were identified. Naive TCR beta clonotypes were estimated from low-frequency clonotypes matched to each donor's FACS-determined naive share, without sorting.

Sequencing input: blood. The chain is made from TRBV12-5 and TRBJ2-1; 7 bases in the middle match TRBD1. This clonotype was obtained from a boy younger than 18 in good health. The nucleotides read TGTGCTAGTGGTCAAGACAGGGTTGCCTACAATGAGCAGTTCTTC. It encodes CASGQDRVAYNEQFF.